The 12 T cell receptor beta chains reported below all come from one sample, sequenced in a study of OX40 agonist ivuxolimab in advanced cancers. Assay: immunoSEQ multiplex PCR; the TCRdb copy retains only in-frame clones and omits some. The repertoire consists of roughly 77,000 clones, with approximately 85% occurring once and the leading ten covering 2% to 2.5%. Here the sequenced sample was CD4+ or CD8+ T cells sorted from blood, taken in a trial of the OX40 agonist ivuxolimab. These receptors came from an adult with an advanced solid tumor such as melanoma, head and neck, liver or kidney cancer.

The chain uses TRBV5-1 and TRBJ1-4; D not certain. The CDR3 totals 15 residues. V dropped 2 bases and J dropped 8 bases, with 16 bases sitting between them. CDR1 and CDR2 from the germline V gene are SGHRS and YFSETQ. The CDR3 nucleotides are TGCGCCAGCAGCTTTCAAGGACGGCGAGTAGAAAAACTGTTTTTT. Translating gives CASSFQGRRVEKLFF.

The chain has TRBV6-6 and TRBJ1-3; no reliable D call. This CDR3 spans 15 amino acids. V gave up 4 bases and J gave up 4 bases, with 14 bases separating them. Germline-derived CDR1 and CDR2 are MNHNY and SVGAGI (reference sequence). The CDR3, as DNA: TGTGCCAGCAGTTCCCTTATTGCCTCCGGAAACACCATATATTTT. Protein sequence: CASSSLIASGNTIYF.

V gene TRBV21-1 combines with J gene TRBJ1-2; the table assigns TRBD1, which was not confirmed against the DNA. TRBV21-1 is reported as a pseudogene. This CDR3 has 18 residues. The CDR3 DNA reads TGTGCCAGCAGCAAAGTTCTACAGGGCGCCCCCGTTAACTATGGCTACACCTTC. It codes for CASSKVLQGAPVNYGYTF.

The chain carries TRBV6-1 and TRBJ1-4, with 8 bases matching TRBD1. CDR1 is MNHNS, CDR2 SASEGT, per germline. Trimming cost V 0 bases and J 7 bases; bases outside gene matches: 13. CDR3 length: 18 amino acids. Written as DNA, the CDR3 is TGTGCCAGCAGTGAAGCAGTCGTCCGACAGGGGACTTTTGAAAAACTGTTTTTT. Protein product: CASSEAVVRQGTFEKLFF.

The rearrangement joins TRBV15 to TRBJ1-5; no clear D gene. With 0 bases removed from V and 6 bases from J, the gap between germline ends came to 15 bases. This CDR3 comprises 16 residues. Germline values: CDR1 LNHNV, CDR2 YYDKDF (reference sequence). This CDR3 is CATSRDGGVWGQPQHF. The CDR3, as DNA: TGTGCCACCAGCAGAGATGGTGGGGTCTGGGGTCAGCCCCAGCATTTT.

The rearrangement joins TRBV7-6 to TRBJ2-2; TRBD1 agrees at 11 bases. Germline V gene data show CDR1 as SGHVS and CDR2 as FNYEAQ. The CDR3 loop spans 16 amino acids. Trimming removed 5 bases from V and 5 bases from J; junction bases left unmatched: 7. The CDR3 region has the DNA TGTGCCAGCAGCCCACGGGACAGGGGGTCGACCGGGGAGCTGTTTTTT. This codes for CASSPRDRGSTGELFF.

About this clone: The sample carries other DNA sequences with the same CDR3. The chain is built from TRBV20-1 and TRBJ2-5; D remains unclear. CDR1 is DFQATT and CDR2 is SNEGSKA in the germline V gene (reference sequence). CDR3 size: 10 residues. V was pared by 0 bases and J by 5 bases, with 1 base between. CDR3 sequence: CSARDETQYF. In nucleotides, the CDR3 is TGCAGTGCTAGAGACGAGACCCAGTACTTC.

This sequence joins TRBV7-9 and TRBJ2-7; 8 nucleotides align to TRBD1. The CDR3 loop spans 13 amino acids. Trimming cost V 0 bases and J 9 bases; bases outside gene matches: 4. From germline, CDR1 is SEHNR and CDR2 FQNEAQ (reference sequence). CDR3 DNA sequence: TGTGCCAGCAGCTTAGCCGCCGGGACAGGGCAGTACTTC. It translates to CASSLAAGTGQYF. Together with reference TRBV7-9 and TRBJ2-7, the CDR3 gives the full variable domain: DTGVSQNPRHKITKRGQNVTFRCDPISEHNRLYWYRQTLGQGPEFLTYFQNEAQLEKSRLLSDRFSAERPKGSFSTLEIQRTEQGDSAMYLCASSLAAGTGQYFGPGTRLTVT.

The chain uses TRBV28 and TRBJ1-2; tentative D call: TRBD1 (5 bases). Per germline, CDR1 MDHEN and CDR2 SYDVKM. CDR3 length: 14 amino acids. V was shortened by 3 bases and J by 8 bases, with 16 bases between the two germline ends. The CDR3 sequence is CASSFPGGGKGYTF. DNA for the CDR3: TGTGCCAGCAGTTTTCCGGGCGGGGGGAAAGGCTACACCTTC.

The sample holds one count of this clone. The V gene is TRBV6-1, the J gene TRBJ1-2; D unclear. Trimming stripped 2 bases from V and 3 bases from J, with 7 bases between. From germline, CDR1 is MNHNS and CDR2 SASEGT. The CDR3 is 13 amino acids. The CDR3 DNA is TGTGCCAGCAGTGAACAGTGGTACTATGGCTACACCTTC. It is translated as CASSEQWYYGYTF.

Here the CDR3 DNA reads TGTGCCAGCAGCCCCTGGCCGGGACGGGGGATTGGTGGGGGCAATCAGCCCCAGCATTTT. It is translated as CASSPWPGRGIGGGNQPQHF. The chain links TRBV28 to TRBJ1-5; tentatively, D is TRBD1 (5 bases). Trimming took 6 bases from V and 2 from J, leaving 29 bases between them. CDR1 and CDR2 from the germline V gene are MDHEN and SYDVKM. The CDR3 extends over 20 amino acids.

This rearrangement joins TRBV4-1 to TRBJ1-4, with a weak D call TRBD1 (5 bases). The CDR3 spans 15 residues. Per germline, CDR1 MGHRA and CDR2 YSYEKL. The V end lost 4 bases, the J end lost 5 bases, and 14 bases lay between the germline ends. CDR3 nucleotide sequence: TGCGCCAGCAGCCTTCCTCCTCCAGGGAATGAAAAACTGTTTTTT. Its translation is CASSLPPPGNEKLFF.